This passage covers 28 T cell receptor beta chains from one sample sequenced in a study of control samples from healthy donors and cancer patients. Sequencing used immunoSEQ multiplex PCR; TCRdb keeps in-frame clones, though not all of them. There are about 55,000 clones in the sample; about 96% occur only once, and 1.1% lies in the top ten. The sequencing input was blood. Receptors originate from a woman between 18 and 29 years old in good health.

The chain has TRBV4-1 and TRBJ1-1; 11 bases map to TRBD1. Trimming at V came to 6 bases and at J to 3 bases, leaving 6 bases not matched to a gene. The CDR3 covers 15 residues. The V gene's germline CDR1 is MGHRA and CDR2 YSYEKL. The chain's CDR3 is CASSQSGQGDTEAFF. The CDR3 region has the DNA TGCGCCAGCAGTCAGTCGGGACAGGGGGACACTGAAGCTTTCTTT.

The chain joins TRBV12-5 to TRBJ1-4; 8 nucleotides match TRBD1. The germline V gene encodes CDR1 LGHNT and CDR2 FRNRAP. This CDR3 has 17 amino acids. The V gene end was trimmed by 3 bases and the J gene end by 5 bases; junction bases not matched to a gene: 11. As DNA, the CDR3 is TGTGCTAGTGGTTTCCCCCCGACAGGGGCCAGCAATGAAAAACTGTTTTTT. Protein product: CASGFPPTGASNEKLFF.

This chain joins TRBV9 and TRBJ2-1, with 8 bases identical to TRBD2. J lost 3 bases, V lost 4 bases, and 6 bases had no gene match. Germline lookup yields CDR1 SGDLS and CDR2 YYNGEE. The CDR3 contains 15 residues. The CDR3 DNA reads as TGTGCCAGCAGCACGTTAGCGGGGTACTACAATGAGCAGTTCTTC. Translating it yields CASSTLAGYYNEQFF.

The chain uses TRBV3-1 (or the pseudogene TRBV3-2) and TRBJ1-2; D perhaps matches TRBD1 (5 bases). The CDR3 has 14 residues. V gave up 0 bases and J gave up 3 bases, with 8 bases separating them. Per germline, CDR1 LGHDT and CDR2 YNNKEL (reference sequence). CDR3 DNA: TGTGCCAGCAGCCAAGATGGGGGTTACTATGGCTACACCTTC. Translation gives CASSQDGGYYGYTF.

The rearrangement joins TRBV19 to TRBJ1-3; D not resolved. The V gene lost 4 bases and the J gene lost 0 bases, with 10 bases spanning the gap. CDR1 is LNHDA and CDR2 is SQIVND in the germline V gene (reference sequence). The CDR3 covers 15 residues. The CDR3 DNA sequence: TGTGCCAGTAGTAACCACCGGGCCTCTGGAAACACCATATATTTT. It translates to CASSNHRASGNTIYF.

This clone has a single count. The chain uses TRBV5-6 and TRBJ2-5; 9 bases line up with TRBD2. Germline-derived CDR1 and CDR2 are SGHDT and YYEEEE. The J segment lost 3 bases and the V segment lost 0 bases, leaving 0 bases of the junction unmatched. CDR3 length: 14 residues. The CDR3 nucleotides read TGTGCCAGCAGCTTGGGCGGGGGGGAAGAGACCCAGTACTTC. It yields the protein CASSLGGGEETQYF.

This clone was picked up a small number of times. V usage is TRBV5-1 and J usage is TRBJ2-3; TRBD1 matches 9 bases. The CDR3 contains 15 residues. The germline CDR1 and CDR2 sequences are SGHRS and YFSETQ. V lost 4 bases, J lost 4 bases, and 7 bases stayed unmatched. The CDR3 DNA sequence: TGCGCCAGCAGCCCGGAGGGACAGGGCCCAGATACGCAGTATTTT. Translating it yields CASSPEGQGPDTQYF. Filled out from reference TRBV5-1 and TRBJ2-3, the complete variable domain reads KAGVTQTPRYLIKTRGQQVTLSCSPISGHRSVSWYQQTPGQGLQFLFEYFSETQRNKGNFPGRFSGRQFSNSRSEMNVSTLELGDSALYLCASSPEGQGPDTQYFGPGTRLTVL.

The CDR3 DNA follows: TGTGCCAGTAGTATAGATCAGCCTGGGAGCACTGAAGCTTTCTTT. This codes for CASSIDQPGSTEAFF. This chain connects TRBV19 to TRBJ1-1, with no clear D. With 0 bases removed from V and 4 bases from J, the gap between germline ends came to 12 bases. Germline CDR1 and CDR2: LNHDA and SQIVND (reference sequence). The CDR3 extends over 15 amino acids.

The count of this clone is one. The V call is TRBV5-6, the J call TRBJ1-5; TRBD1 might be the D (6 bases). V was trimmed by 4 bases and J by 4 bases, leaving 18 bases between them. In germline, CDR1 is SGHDT, CDR2 YYEEEE. The CDR3 is 16 amino acids. In nucleotides, the CDR3 is TGTGCCAGCAGCCAATTGGGGGGGGCGGATAATCAGCCCCAGCATTTT. This gives the protein CASSQLGGADNQPQHF.

V gene TRBV6-2 or TRBV6-3 combines with J gene TRBJ2-5, with D uncertain. CDR3 length equals 14 residues. V lost 4 bases, J lost 4 bases, and 13 bases lay in between. The germline gives CDR1 MNHEY, CDR2 SVGEGT. The CDR3 sequence: CASSSRLGGETQYF. The CDR3 DNA sequence: TGTGCCAGCAGTTCCAGACTCGGCGGAGAGACCCAGTACTTC.

The V and J genes are TRBV2 and TRBJ1-5; D is uncertain. Germline V CDR1 and CDR2: SNHLY, FYNNEI. V lost 3 bases to trimming and J lost 6 bases, with 9 bases between them. The CDR3 contains 13 residues. The CDR3 DNA reads as TGTGCCAGCAGTGATCGGTTGGTTCAGCCCCAGCATTTT. It translates to CASSDRLVQPQHF.

The chain is built from TRBV18 and TRBJ1-4; D is ambiguous. Trimming pared 6 bases from V and 4 bases from J, leaving 12 bases between. Germline loops: CDR1 KGHSH, CDR2 LQKENI. CDR3 length: 14 residues. Here the CDR3 DNA reads TGTGCCAGCTCCCACGAGGACGGTAATGAAAAACTGTTTTTT. This gives the protein CASSHEDGNEKLFF.

The chain links TRBV7-2 to TRBJ2-2; tentatively, D is TRBD1 (5 bases). V gave up 1 base and J gave up 0 bases, with 18 bases separating them. The length of the CDR3 is 19 residues. In germline, CDR1 is SGHTA, CDR2 FQGNSA. The chain's CDR3 is CASSLDSTRGSSNTGELFF. CDR3 sequence (DNA): TGTGCCAGCAGCTTAGACTCTACAAGGGGCTCCTCGAACACCGGGGAGCTGTTTTTT.

CDR3 nucleotide sequence: TGCGCCAGCAGCCAAGTGCAGGGAAAGGACACTGAAGCTTTCTTT. Amino acids: CASSQVQGKDTEAFF. J is TRBJ1-1 and V is TRBV4-1; a possible D gene is TRBD1 (5 bases). This CDR3 comprises 15 residues. The V end was cut by 1 base, the J end by 3 bases, with 12 bases between. The germline V gene has CDR1 MGHRA and CDR2 YSYEKL.

The V call is TRBV5-8, the J call TRBJ2-1, with a weak D call TRBD1 (6 bases). This CDR3 is built from 15 residues. Trimming pared 0 bases from V and 2 bases from J, leaving 9 bases between. The V gene's germline CDR1 is SGHTS and CDR2 YDEGEE. CDR3 sequence (DNA): TGTGCCAGCAGCTTGGAACAGGGCACCTACAATGAGCAGTTCTTC. Translating gives CASSLEQGTYNEQFF.

The chain has TRBV15 and TRBJ2-7, with TRBD1 matching 8 bases. The germline gives CDR1 LNHNV, CDR2 YYDKDF (reference sequence). Unmatched junction bases numbered 7, after V lost 4 bases and J lost 5 bases. The CDR3 is made up of 14 amino acids. CDR3 in amino acids: CATSTRDRRDEQYF. CDR3 in DNA: TGTGCCACCAGCACACGGGACAGGCGGGACGAGCAGTACTTC. The whole variable domain, filled in from reference TRBV15 and TRBJ2-7, reads DAMVIQNPRYQVTQFGKPVTLSCSQTLNHNVMYWYQQKSSQAPKLLFHYYDKDFNNEADTPDNFQSRRPNTSFCFLDIRSPGLGDTAMYLCATSTRDRRDEQYFGPGTRLTVT.

The CDR3 loop reads CSARTGNTGELFF. The CDR3 DNA reads TGCAGCGCCCGGACAGGGAACACCGGGGAGCTGTTTTTT. This chain connects TRBV29-1 to TRBJ2-2; 7 positions agree with TRBD1. The CDR3 loop spans 13 amino acids. Trimming cost V 7 bases and J 1 base; bases outside gene matches: 3. The germline gives CDR1 SQVTM, CDR2 ANQGSEA.

In its sample, this clone was seen once. The V call is TRBV29-1, the J call TRBJ1-2; D is perhaps TRBD1 (5 bases). Germline-derived CDR1 and CDR2 are SQVTM and ANQGSEA. CDR3 length: 14 amino acids. V dropped 2 bases and J dropped 6 bases, with 16 bases sitting between them. The CDR3 DNA follows: TGCAGCGTTGAATCGCAGGGTGGCATTAATGGCTACACCTTC. Its translation: CSVESQGGINGYTF.

The rearrangement links TRBV9 to TRBJ1-2; 7 bases match TRBD1. The V gene end was trimmed by 3 bases and the J gene end by 4 bases; junction bases not matched to a gene: 6. The CDR3 runs 14 residues. Germline-derived CDR1 and CDR2 are SGDLS and YYNGEE. The CDR3 DNA sequence: TGTGCCAGCAGCGCCGACCGGGACAGCTATGGCTACACCTTC. Translation: CASSADRDSYGYTF.

This chain uses TRBV7-2 with TRBJ2-5; 8 bases fit TRBD2. Germline CDR1 and CDR2: SGHTA and FQGNSA. The CDR3 has 14 residues. Trimming took 1 base from V and 5 from J; bases not matched to a gene: 3. The CDR3 DNA reads TGTGCCAGCAGCTTAGTACGGGGGGGGGAGACCCAGTACTTC. Its translation is CASSLVRGGETQYF.

The chain is built from TRBV7-8 and TRBJ1-1; weak D call: TRBD1 (6 bases). The CDR3 spans 19 residues. Germline V gives CDR1 SGHVS, CDR2 FQNEAQ. V was trimmed by 1 base and J by 0 bases, leaving 21 bases between them. For the CDR3, the DNA is TGTGCCAGCAGCTTAGATAGGTTCTTTATACAGGGCGTGAACACTGAAGCTTTCTTT. Amino acid sequence: CASSLDRFFIQGVNTEAFF.

The chain links TRBV7-2 to TRBJ1-6, with 8 bases aligning to TRBD1. CDR1 is SGHTA, CDR2 FQGNSA, per germline. The CDR3 runs to 16 residues. The V gene end was trimmed by 1 base and the J gene end by 6 bases; junction bases not matched to a gene: 5. The CDR3 nucleotides read TGTGCCAGCAGCTTAGGATTGGGACAGGTTAATTCACCCCTCCACTTT. Protein product: CASSLGLGQVNSPLHF.

This sequence joins TRBV12-3 or TRBV12-4 and TRBJ1-5; D is uncertain. V lost 5 bases and J 7 bases, leaving 9 bases between the germline ends. The CDR3 is 12 residues long. CDR3 in amino acids: CASSKGTQPQHF. The CDR3 DNA reads TGTGCCAGCAGTAAGGGAACACAGCCCCAGCATTTT.

V is TRBV6-2 or TRBV6-3 and J is TRBJ2-3; TRBD1 aligns across 10 bases. Germline CDR1 and CDR2: MNHEY and SVGEGT. This CDR3 is built from 15 residues. J lost 1 base, V lost 6 bases, and 4 bases had no gene match. CDR3 coding DNA: TGTGCCAGCAGCGACAGGGGGCTCGGCACAGATACGCAGTATTTT. Its translation is CASSDRGLGTDTQYF.

The rearrangement uses TRBV6-5 and TRBJ1-1; D possibly corresponds to TRBD1 (6 bases). The CDR3 totals 12 residues. The V gene's germline CDR1 is MNHEY and CDR2 SVGAGI. CDR3 in amino acids: CANQGSHTEAFF. CDR3 nucleotide sequence: TGTGCAAACCAGGGGTCTCATACTGAAGCTTTCTTT.

The chain couples TRBV15 to TRBJ1-1; 7 bases are a match to TRBD1. Trimming took 3 bases from V and 5 from J; bases not matched to a gene: 6. Germline-derived CDR1 and CDR2 are LNHNV and YYDKDF (reference sequence). The CDR3 loop spans 14 amino acids. CDR3 in DNA: TGTGCCACCAGCAGGGGGCTACAGGGGACTGAAGCTTTCTTT. This gives the protein CATSRGLQGTEAFF.

There are a few counts of this clone. This chain connects TRBV27 to TRBJ2-7; 9 bases agree with TRBD1. With V trimmed by 5 bases and J by 2 bases, 4 bases remained unmatched. The CDR3 is made up of 14 amino acids. The germline CDR1 and CDR2 sequences are MNHEY and SMNVEV (reference sequence). The CDR3 DNA sequence: TGTGCCAGCAGTATGGACAGGGGCCCCTACGAGCAGTACTTC. It yields the protein CASSMDRGPYEQYF.

The V call is TRBV5-6, the J call TRBJ1-2; D gene unclear. The CDR3 is 16 amino acids. Trimming stripped 4 bases from V and 4 bases from J, with 20 bases between. From germline, CDR1 is SGHDT and CDR2 YYEEEE. This CDR3 is CASSTSEWRGGYGYTF. In DNA form, the CDR3 reads TGTGCCAGCAGCACCTCCGAGTGGCGAGGCGGCTATGGCTACACCTTC. Drawing the rest from reference TRBV5-6 and TRBJ1-2, the complete variable domain is DAGVTQSPTHLIKTRGQQVTLRCSPKSGHDTVSWYQQALGQGPQFIFQYYEEEERQRGNFPDRFSGHQFPNYSSELNVNALLLGDSALYLCASSTSEWRGGYGYTFGSGTRLTVV.